A single sample gave rise to the 18 T cell receptor beta chains below, sequenced in a study of T cells in tuberculosis. The protocol was immunoSEQ multiplex PCR, while the TCRdb copy is restricted to in-frame clones and leaves out a portion. The profile covers 30,000 to 40,000 clones, with approximately 93% appearing a single time and over 2% taken by the ten largest. The sample comprised PBMCs. The receptors originated from a donor between 5 and 29 years old with latent tuberculosis or without tuberculosis infection.

V gene TRBV4-3 combines with J gene TRBJ1-1; 10 bases are shared with TRBD1. The germline CDR1 and CDR2 sequences are LGHNA and YSLEER. The V and J ends lost 1 base and 7 bases, in that order; junction bases with no gene match: 12. This CDR3 has 17 amino acids. The CDR3 DNA is TGCGCCAGCAGCCAAGTTAGGACAGGGGGTTATAGTAGTGAAGCTTTCTTT. This encodes CASSQVRTGGYSSEAFF.

The chain links TRBV18 to TRBJ2-4; the D gene is possibly TRBD2 (6 bases). This CDR3 contains 18 residues. The V gene lost 3 bases and the J gene lost 2 bases, with 20 bases spanning the gap. Germline V lookup: CDR1 KGHSH, CDR2 LQKENI. Here the CDR3 reads CASSPQGPGAGPKNIQYF. The DNA for the CDR3 is TGTGCCAGCTCACCTCAAGGACCGGGAGCCGGGCCCAAAAACATTCAGTACTTC. The whole variable domain, remainder taken from reference TRBV18 and TRBJ2-4, is NAGVMQNPRHLVRRRGQEARLRCSPMKGHSHVYWYRQLPEEGLKFMVYLQKENIIDESGMPKERFSAEFPKEGPSILRIQQVVRGDSAAYFCASSPQGPGAGPKNIQYFGAGTRLSVL.

The V gene is TRBV27, the J gene TRBJ2-1; D is possibly TRBD2 (6 bases). The CDR3 has 15 amino acids. Trimming took 2 bases from V and 0 from J, leaving 8 bases between them. The germline gives CDR1 MNHEY, CDR2 SMNVEV (reference sequence). CDR3 nucleotides: TGTGCCAGCAGTTTAGGGGGGACCTCCTACAATGAGCAGTTCTTC. Its translation: CASSLGGTSYNEQFF.

This chain uses TRBV11-2 with TRBJ2-1, with D hard to call. There are 11 residues in the CDR3. Germline CDR1 SGHAT, CDR2 FQNNGV. V lost 5 bases, J lost 14 bases, and 13 bases lay in between. This CDR3 reads CASSGVFWEFF. The CDR3 nucleotides read TGTGCCAGCAGCGGAGTTTTCTGGGAGTTCTTC.

The sample holds one count of this clone. The chain combines TRBV6-5 with TRBJ1-3; TRBD1 is a possible D gene (6 bases). Germline V gene lookup returns CDR1 MNHEY and CDR2 SVGAGI. V lost 4 bases and J 0 bases, leaving 13 bases between the germline ends. This CDR3 comprises 16 residues. The CDR3 reads CASSSPAGVSGNTIYF. The DNA for the CDR3 is TGTGCCAGCAGTTCACCAGCAGGGGTCTCTGGAAACACCATATATTTT.

The chain has TRBV19 and TRBJ2-7, with 8 bases identical to TRBD2. Germline V gives CDR1 LNHDA, CDR2 SQIVND (reference sequence). The CDR3 length is 15 residues. V gave up 8 bases and J gave up 4 bases; unmatched junction bases: 13. In DNA, the CDR3 is TGTGCCAGTTCGGTCGGCGGGAGGTCGGAGTACGAGCAGTACTTC. It translates to CASSVGGRSEYEQYF.

The chain is built from TRBV6-5 and TRBJ2-5, with TRBD1 matching over 8 bases. V lost 5 bases, J lost 7 bases, and 9 bases stayed unmatched. CDR1 is MNHEY, CDR2 SVGAGI, per germline. The CDR3 is 14 residues long. CDR3 amino acids: CASSPATGTGTQYF. DNA of the CDR3: TGTGCCAGCAGTCCGGCTACCGGGACAGGGACCCAGTACTTC.

This clone came up once. The chain links TRBV27 to TRBJ2-7; a weak D match, TRBD2 (5 bases). The CDR3 is 14 amino acids. Germline CDR1 reads MNHEY; CDR2 reads SMNVEV (reference sequence). Trimming removed 4 bases from V and 3 bases from J, with 13 bases in between. CDR3 in amino acids: CASSWAGVNYEQYF. CDR3 in DNA: TGTGCCAGCAGTTGGGCGGGTGTCAACTACGAGCAGTACTTC.

The chain employs TRBV7-2 and TRBJ2-1; no reliable D call. Per germline, CDR1 SGHTA and CDR2 FQGNSA. The CDR3 contains 13 residues. Between the trimmed V and J ends, which lost 5 bases and 6 bases, there was a span of 11 bases. The CDR3 region is CASSPRLRNEQFF. The DNA for the CDR3 is TGTGCCAGCAGCCCCCGACTGCGCAATGAGCAGTTCTTC.

The chain has TRBV5-8 and TRBJ1-1, with a tentative D call TRBD1 (5 bases). Germline loops: CDR1 SGHTS, CDR2 YDEGEE. This CDR3 is 12 amino acids long. Trimming removed 3 bases from V and 4 bases from J, with 7 bases in between. The chain's CDR3 is CASSWDFTEAFF. For the CDR3, the DNA is TGTGCCAGCAGCTGGGACTTCACTGAAGCTTTCTTT.

This chain uses TRBV11-2 with TRBJ1-6; 8 bases are shared with TRBD1. With V trimmed by 8 bases and J by 8 bases, 8 bases remained unmatched. This CDR3 is 14 amino acids long. Germline V CDR1 and CDR2: SGHAT, FQNNGV. The CDR3, as DNA: TGTGCCAGCCTCTCGGACAGGGCAGATTCACCCCTCCACTTT. Translated: CASLSDRADSPLHF. Based on the CDR3 plus reference TRBV11-2 and TRBJ1-6, the full variable domain is EAGVAQSPRYKIIEKRQSVAFWCNPISGHATLYWYQQILGQGPKLLIQFQNNGVVDDSQLPKDRFSAERLKGVDSTLKIQPAKLEDSAVYLCASLSDRADSPLHFGNGTRLTVT.

The chain uses TRBV6-1 and TRBJ1-2, with 7 bases that match TRBD1. This CDR3 comprises 14 residues. J gave up 4 bases and V 2 bases, and 4 bases lay outside the gene matches. Germline loops: CDR1 MNHNS, CDR2 SASEGT. Here the CDR3 DNA reads TGTGCCAGCAGTGAAAGGGCAGGGGGCTATGGCTACACCTTC. It codes for CASSERAGGYGYTF.

The chain combines TRBV2 with TRBJ2-7; D gene unclear. The V gene's germline CDR1 is SNHLY and CDR2 FYNNEI. V lost 3 bases to trimming and J lost 1 base, with 7 bases between them. This CDR3 is 13 amino acids long. The CDR3 DNA reads TGTGCCAGCAGTGAGTGGCATTCCTACGAGCAGTACTTC. Encoded protein: CASSEWHSYEQYF. Variable domain in full (rest from reference TRBV2 and TRBJ2-7): EPEVTQTPSHQVTQMGQEVILRCVPISNHLYFYWYRQILGQKVEFLVSFYNNEISEKSEIFDDQFSVERPDGSNFTLKIRSTKLEDSAMYFCASSEWHSYEQYFGPGTRLTVT.

This chain links TRBV7-3 with TRBJ2-2, with 8 nucleotides matching TRBD1. V shed 2 bases and J 7 bases; nucleotides not matched to a gene: 9. The CDR3 contains 16 residues. Germline lookup yields CDR1 SGHTA and CDR2 FQGTGA. CDR3: CASSLPRQGARGELFF. In nucleotides, the CDR3 is TGTGCCAGCAGCTTACCCCGGCAGGGGGCACGCGGGGAGCTGTTTTTT.

This clone was counted between two and nine times. The genes are TRBV2 and TRBJ1-2, with 7 nucleotides matching TRBD1. CDR1 and CDR2 from the germline V gene are SNHLY and FYNNEI. The CDR3 sequence is 13 residues long. After removal of 6 bases from V and 2 bases from J, the junction contained 3 bases not matched to a gene. The CDR3 DNA reads TGTGCCAGCAGCGCGGGACAGAACTATGGCTACACCTTC. Translating gives CASSAGQNYGYTF. Full variable domain (remainder filled in from reference TRBV2 and TRBJ1-2): EPEVTQTPSHQVTQMGQEVILRCVPISNHLYFYWYRQILGQKVEFLVSFYNNEISEKSEIFDDQFSVERPDGSNFTLKIRSTKLEDSAMYFCASSAGQNYGYTFGSGTRLTVV.

The CDR3 sequence: CASSQDLTGERGEQYF. CDR3 nucleotides: TGCGCCAGCAGCCAAGATCTGACAGGGGAAAGGGGCGAGCAGTACTTC. This rearrangement joins TRBV4-3 to TRBJ2-7; 8 positions match TRBD1. The germline gives CDR1 LGHNA, CDR2 YSLEER. With V trimmed by 0 bases and J by 6 bases, 10 bases remained unmatched. The CDR3 length is 16 residues.

The chain combines TRBV5-8 with TRBJ1-3; TRBD1 agrees at 8 bases. The CDR3 loop spans 15 amino acids. Germline V gives CDR1 SGHTS, CDR2 YDEGEE. Trimming cost V 4 bases and J 6 bases; bases outside gene matches: 9. CDR3 DNA sequence: TGTGCCAGCAGCCCTACGTCGGGACAGGCAAACACCATATATTTT. Amino acids: CASSPTSGQANTIYF.

The rearrangement joins TRBV28 to TRBJ2-7; D ambiguous. Germline V gene sequence: CDR1 MDHEN, CDR2 SYDVKM. The CDR3 has 13 residues. V shed 7 bases and J shed 1 base, with 11 bases lying between them. The CDR3 DNA follows: TGTGCCAGCATGTTCCCAGATTCCTACGAGCAGTACTTC. The encoded protein is CASMFPDSYEQYF.